A selection of T cell receptor beta chains follows, all from one sample in a study of T cells after posttransplantation cyclophosphamide. Generated by immunoSEQ multiplex PCR, the TCRdb table keeps only in-frame clones and is missing some. The table records around 10,000 clones, 70% to 90% of them present only once. Sequenced here: PBMCs, sampled after an allogeneic stem cell transplant with a calcineurin inhibitor and methotrexate. The receptors stem from a male patient between 25 and 39 years old who received an allogeneic stem cell transplant from an unrelated donor, was CMV-positive, and had no GVHD. Some of the T cells might come from the graft donor. Each CDR3 is given with its conserved first and last residue. Each record gives: J gene, V gene, D gene, clone size, CDR3 protein, CDR3 DNA. D genes are given only for firm matches. The size entry is marked missing in some rows and otherwise reads once, few, many or a size class.

J: TRBJ2-2
V: TRBV19
D: TRBD1
size: NA
CDR3: CASSRDRTNTGELFF
DNA: TGTGCCAGTAGTCGGGACAGGACGAACACCGGGGAGCTGTTTTTT

J: TRBJ2-1
V: TRBV18
D: TRBD1
size: NA
CDR3: CASSQRGPEQFF
DNA: TGTGCCAGCTCGCAAAGGGGGCCAGAGCAGTTCTTC

J: TRBJ2-1
V: TRBV4-1
D: TRBD2
size: NA
CDR3: CASSQAPLAGGPHEQFF
DNA: TGCGCCAGCAGCCAAGCGCCACTAGCGGGAGGACCCCATGAGCAGTTCTTC

J: TRBJ1-2
V: TRBV4-3
D: NA
size: NA
CDR3: CASSQDLGPHGYTF
DNA: TGCGCCAGCAGCCAAGATCTGGGGCCCCATGGCTACACCTTC

J: TRBJ1-5
V: TRBV4-1
D: TRBD1
size: NA
CDR3: CASSQFDRGDQPQHF
DNA: TGCGCCAGCAGCCAGTTTGACAGGGGGGATCAGCCCCAGCATTTT

J: TRBJ2-2
V: TRBV28
D: TRBD2
size: NA
CDR3: CASRGLAASLNTGELFF
DNA: TGTGCCAGCAGGGGACTAGCGGCGAGCCTGAACACCGGGGAGCTGTTTTTT

J: TRBJ1-5
V: TRBV27
D: TRBD1
size: NA
CDR3: CASSAGTGGNQPQHF
DNA: TGTGCCAGCAGTGCCGGGACAGGGGGCAATCAGCCCCAGCATTTT

J: TRBJ2-3
V: TRBV6-1
D: TRBD2
size: NA
CDR3: CASPNRREDTDTQYF
DNA: TGTGCCAGCCCTAACAGGCGGGAGGATACAGATACGCAGTATTTT

J: TRBJ2-6
V: TRBV4-3
D: TRBD1
size: NA
CDR3: CASSPQDRGSGANVLTF
DNA: TGCGCCAGCAGCCCGCAGGACAGGGGATCTGGGGCCAACGTCCTGACTTTC

J: TRBJ2-5
V: TRBV27
D: TRBD1
size: NA
CDR3: CASSAGGTQYF
DNA: TGTGCCAGCTCCGCAGGGGGTACCCAGTACTTC

J: TRBJ1-5
V: TRBV7-2
D: NA
size: NA
CDR3: CASSLVRGSGPQHF
DNA: TGTGCCAGCAGCTTAGTACGGGGGTCGGGGCCCCAGCATTTT

J: TRBJ1-1
V: TRBV2
D: NA
size: once
CDR3: CASSGEHTEAFF
DNA: TGTGCCAGCTCCGGGGAACACACTGAAGCTTTCTTT

J: TRBJ1-2
V: TRBV2
D: TRBD1
size: NA
CDR3: CASSDTTGGVYGYTF
DNA: TGTGCCAGCAGTGACACGACAGGGGGCGTTTATGGCTACACCTTC

J: TRBJ2-1
V: TRBV5-4
D: TRBD2
size: NA
CDR3: CASSLKLAGNEQFF
DNA: TGTGCCAGCAGCTTGAAGCTAGCGGGAAATGAGCAGTTCTTC

J: TRBJ2-1
V: TRBV5-4
D: TRBD2
size: NA
CDR3: CASSLIISVASGGNEQFF
DNA: TGTGCCAGCAGCTTGATTATCAGCGTCGCTAGCGGAGGCAATGAGCAGTTCTTC

J: TRBJ2-5
V: TRBV7-3
D: NA
size: NA
CDR3: CASSLSHRSETQYF
DNA: TGTGCCAGCAGCTTAAGTCACCGGTCGGAGACCCAGTACTTC

J: TRBJ2-1
V: TRBV7-8
D: TRBD2
size: NA
CDR3: CASSPPGLAGGGEIF
DNA: TGTGCCAGCAGCCCCCCGGGACTAGCGGGAGGCGGCGAGATCTTC

J: TRBJ1-1
V: TRBV5-1
D: TRBD1
size: NA
CDR3: CASSVTGTGVPRAFF
DNA: TGCGCCAGCAGCGTGACTGGGACAGGGGTTCCGCGCGCTTTCTTT

J: TRBJ2-2
V: TRBV7-2
D: NA
size: once
CDR3: CASSLLPGSNTGELFF
DNA: TGTGCCAGCAGCTTACTGCCAGGGTCGAACACCGGGGAGCTGTTTTTT

J: TRBJ1-2
V: TRBV5-6
D: TRBD1
size: NA
CDR3: CASSSGTGFGYTF
DNA: TGTGCCAGCAGCTCCGGGACAGGGTTTGGCTACACCTTC

J: TRBJ2-2
V: TRBV7-7
D: NA
size: NA
CDR3: CASSLRNTGELFF
DNA: TGTGCCAGCAGCTTGCGGAACACCGGGGAGCTGTTTTTT

J: TRBJ2-1
V: TRBV6-7
D: NA
size: NA
CDR3: CASSHDLEGEQFF
DNA: TGTGCCAGCAGTCACGATCTGGAGGGGGAGCAGTTCTTC

J: TRBJ2-5
V: TRBV6-5
D: NA
size: NA
CDR3: CASSPEGSMETQYF
DNA: TGTGCCAGCAGCCCCGAGGGCTCCATGGAGACCCAGTACTTC

J: TRBJ2-1
V: TRBV6-1
D: NA
size: NA
CDR3: CASGGVGQGGNEQFF
DNA: TGTGCCAGCGGAGGAGTTGGGCAAGGCGGCAATGAGCAGTTCTTC

J: TRBJ1-5
V: TRBV30
D: NA
size: NA
CDR3: CAWSVRPGNQPQHF
DNA: TGTGCCTGGAGTGTACGACCAGGGAATCAGCCCCAGCATTTT

J: TRBJ2-3
V: TRBV11-2
D: NA
size: NA
CDR3: CASSLAASARQYF
DNA: TGTGCCAGCAGCTTAGCGGCTAGCGCAAGGCAGTATTTT

J: TRBJ2-1
V: TRBV7-2
D: TRBD1
size: NA
CDR3: CASSRSGQGQDEQFF
DNA: TGTGCCAGCAGCCGGTCAGGACAGGGGCAGGATGAGCAGTTCTTC

J: TRBJ2-1
V: TRBV2
D: NA
size: NA
CDR3: CASVRLYRDSIFYNEQFF
DNA: TGTGCCAGCGTACGTTTATACCGGGACTCCATATTCTACAATGAGCAGTTCTTC

J: TRBJ1-2
V: TRBV5-1
D: TRBD1
size: NA
CDR3: CASSVGDRLNYGYTF
DNA: TGCGCCAGCAGCGTGGGGGACAGGTTAAACTATGGCTACACCTTC

J: TRBJ2-7
V: TRBV28
D: TRBD2
size: NA
CDR3: CASSSDGLAFVGEQYF
DNA: TGTGCCAGCAGTTCAGATGGACTAGCGTTCGTAGGTGAGCAGTACTTC

J: TRBJ2-3
V: TRBV4-1
D: TRBD2
size: NA
CDR3: CASSQDGTSGTDTQYF
DNA: TGCGCCAGCAGCCAAGACGGGACTAGCGGCACAGATACGCAGTATTTT

J: TRBJ1-2
V: TRBV7-2
D: NA
size: NA
CDR3: CASSLALSYGYTF
DNA: TGTGCCAGCAGCTTAGCTTTGAGCTATGGCTACACCTTC

J: TRBJ1-1
V: TRBV4-3
D: NA
size: NA
CDR3: CASSQELGQRSVMNTEAFF
DNA: TGCGCCAGCAGCCAAGAACTAGGCCAGCGGAGCGTAATGAACACTGAAGCTTTCTTT

J: TRBJ2-1
V: TRBV5-6
D: TRBD2
size: NA
CDR3: CASSTGLAGGRNEQFF
DNA: TGTGCCAGCAGCACCGGACTAGCGGGAGGTCGGAATGAGCAGTTCTTC

J: TRBJ2-1
V: TRBV29-1
D: NA
size: NA
CDR3: CSVEENHMQFF
DNA: TGCAGCGTTGAAGAGAACCACATGCAGTTCTTC

J: TRBJ2-3
V: TRBV27
D: TRBD2
size: NA
CDR3: CASKAGTSTDTQYF
DNA: TGTGCCAGCAAAGCGGGAACCAGCACAGATACGCAGTATTTT

J: TRBJ2-5
V: TRBV9
D: NA
size: NA
CDR3: CASSPGPGEQYF
DNA: TGTGCCAGCAGCCCCGGACCGGGAGAGCAGTACTTC

J: TRBJ2-3
V: TRBV13
D: NA
size: once
CDR3: CASSSTGTDTQYF
DNA: TGTGCCAGCAGCTCAACAGGGACGGATACGCAGTATTTT

J: TRBJ2-3
V: TRBV7-9
D: TRBD2
size: NA
CDR3: CASKLTSGPTDTQYF
DNA: TGTGCCAGCAAGCTAACTAGCGGACCCACAGATACGCAGTATTTT

J: TRBJ1-1
V: TRBV9
D: TRBD1
size: NA
CDR3: CASTVNPTGITEAFF
DNA: TGTGCCAGCACCGTTAACCCGACAGGGATTACTGAAGCTTTCTTT

J: TRBJ1-1
V: TRBV5-4
D: NA
size: NA
CDR3: CASSSDNTEAFF
DNA: TGTGCCAGCAGTAGCGATAACACTGAAGCTTTCTTT

J: TRBJ2-1
V: TRBV28
D: NA
size: NA
CDR3: CASSLAGVINNEQFF
DNA: TGTGCCAGCAGTTTGGCCGGGGTTATTAACAATGAGCAGTTCTTC

J: TRBJ2-7
V: TRBV7-9
D: NA
size: NA
CDR3: CASRRDTYEQYF
DNA: TGTGCCAGCAGGAGAGACACCTACGAGCAGTACTTC

J: TRBJ2-3
V: TRBV18
D: TRBD2
size: NA
CDR3: CASSRTSGSVDTQYF
DNA: TGTGCCAGCTCAAGGACTAGCGGGAGTGTGGATACGCAGTATTTT

J: TRBJ2-2
V: TRBV5-4
D: NA
size: NA
CDR3: CASSLEPVTGELFF
DNA: TGTGCCAGCAGCCTAGAGCCTGTGACCGGGGAGCTGTTTTTT

J: TRBJ2-3
V: TRBV7-3
D: TRBD2
size: NA
CDR3: CASSLTIGSGRATDTQYF
DNA: TGTGCCAGCAGCTTAACGATCGGCAGCGGGAGGGCCACAGATACGCAGTATTTT

J: TRBJ2-1
V: TRBV5-6
D: TRBD1
size: NA
CDR3: CASSSKSQGGEQFF
DNA: TGTGCCAGCAGCTCGAAGTCACAGGGGGGTGAGCAGTTCTTC

J: TRBJ1-6
V: TRBV4-1
D: NA
size: NA
CDR3: CASSQDATVPGLLSSYNSPLHF
DNA: TGCGCCAGCAGCCAAGACGCCACAGTCCCAGGTTTGCTCAGCTCCTATAATTCACCCCTCCACTTT

J: TRBJ2-2
V: TRBV5-1
D: NA
size: NA
CDR3: CASSPSIVTTGELFF
DNA: TGCGCCAGCAGCCCATCCATCGTCACAACCGGGGAGCTGTTTTTT

J: TRBJ2-7
V: TRBV6-6
D: NA
size: NA
CDR3: CASSERGEQYF
DNA: TGTGCCAGCAGTGAAAGAGGCGAGCAGTACTTC

J: TRBJ2-7
V: TRBV5-1
D: NA
size: once
CDR3: CASSLERNRDYEQYF
DNA: TGCGCCAGCAGCTTGGAAAGGAACCGGGATTACGAGCAGTACTTC

J: TRBJ2-3
V: TRBV4-1
D: TRBD2
size: NA
CDR3: CASSQAVLAGGGDTQYF
DNA: TGCGCCAGCAGCCAAGCTGTCCTAGCGGGAGGGGGGGATACGCAGTATTTT

J: TRBJ1-2
V: TRBV4-3
D: NA
size: NA
CDR3: CASSPGRKDYGYTF
DNA: TGCGCCAGCAGCCCAGGGAGGAAGGACTATGGCTACACCTTC

J: TRBJ1-4
V: TRBV27
D: NA
size: NA
CDR3: CASSLGGLDYEKLFF
DNA: TGTGCCAGCAGTTTAGGGGGGTTAGATTATGAAAAACTGTTTTTT

J: TRBJ1-1
V: TRBV6-1
D: TRBD1
size: large
CDR3: CASSEQGVPNTEAFF
DNA: TGTGCCAGCAGTGAACAGGGGGTACCGAACACTGAAGCTTTCTTT

J: TRBJ2-1
V: TRBV2
D: NA
size: NA
CDR3: CATGLSSYNEQFF
DNA: TGTGCCACTGGGCTGTCCTCCTACAATGAGCAGTTCTTC

J: TRBJ2-5
V: TRBV25-1
D: NA
size: NA
CDR3: CASKEPGHSETQYF
DNA: TGTGCCAGCAAGGAACCGGGACACTCCGAGACCCAGTACTTC